This TCR beta chain is from a study of identical twins' blood T cells. At least ten counts were recorded for this clonotype. Via MiXCR, TCRdb re-called the 5' RACE reads, giving one row per CDR3 protein. The sample has a few hundred thousand distinct CDR3 sequences, 25% to 35% seen once. Trimming took 3 bases from V and 5 from J, leaving 13 bases between them. CDR3 length: 14 amino acids. From germline, CDR1 is KGHSH and CDR2 LQKENI. Sequencing was done on a sample of PBMCs. The rearrangement links TRBV18 to TRBJ1-2; D gene ambiguous. This sequence was found in a woman aged 18-49 years in good health. CDR3 residues: CASSPFEQVYGYTF. The CDR3 DNA follows: TGTGCCAGCTCACCTTTTGAGCAGGTTTATGGCTACACCTTC. Full variable domain (rest looked up from reference TRBV18 and TRBJ1-2): NAGVMQNPRHLVRRRGQEARLRCSPMKGHSHVYWYRQLPEEGLKFMVYLQKENIIDESGMPKERFSAEFPKEGPSILRIQQVVRGDSAAYFCASSPFEQVYGYTFGSGTRLTVV.